These T cell receptor beta chains were read from a single sample in a study of cytomegalovirus exposure and HLA in healthy donors. The method was immunoSEQ multiplex PCR; TCRdb's version includes in-frame clones alone and lacks a portion of them. Among roughly 230,000 clones listed, around four fifths were seen once. Material for sequencing was PBMCs. The receptors were gathered from a boy between 10 and 17 years old in good health and CMV-seronegative. The CDR3 runs from the conserved cysteine through the conserved F or W. Each record gives: J gene, V gene, CDR3 protein.

TRBJ1-3 | TRBV7-2 | CASSKPGDPGNTIYF
TRBJ1-4 | TRBV28 | CASLRGGGGEKLFF
TRBJ1-1 | TRBV7-9 | CASSFLTGNTEAFF
TRBJ1-6 | TRBV2 | CASSPQSNSPLHF
TRBJ2-3 | TRBV5-6 | CASSFGAPGTDTQYF
TRBJ1-2 | TRBV4-1 | CASSQDWDSDGYTF
TRBJ1-2 | TRBV5-1 | CASSLGWTGLDYGYPF
TRBJ2-3 | TRBV9 | CASSVALAGGPIDTQYF
TRBJ1-2 | TRBV7-3 | CASSAGQSYGYTF
TRBJ1-1 | TRBV7-9 | CASSLEGRGTEAFF
TRBJ1-2 | TRBV6-6 | CAGRVAGDIYGYTF
TRBJ2-1 | TRBV5-4 | CASSSEPGLGYNEQFF
TRBJ1-3 | TRBV7-9 | CASSPLGQGTGNTIYF
TRBJ1-2 | TRBV11-3 | CASSKDSYGYTF
TRBJ1-2 | TRBV5-5 | CASSRQGRGYGYTF
TRBJ2-3 | TRBV27 | CASSPLHGQGMTDTQYF
TRBJ2-5 | TRBV21-1 | CASSKGGTGGETQYF
TRBJ2-4 | TRBV4-1 | CASSRPLAGRPKNIQYF
TRBJ2-1 | TRBV5-4 | CASRRRDEQFF
TRBJ2-5 | TRBV5-1 | CASSRTSGGAGETQYF
TRBJ2-1 | TRBV6-6 | CASSWTSREQFF
TRBJ2-1 | TRBV29-1 | CSAAGAIGNEQFF
TRBJ2-6 | TRBV15 | CATSRETAGANVLTF
TRBJ1-1 | TRBV19 | CASSRQGFLNTEAFF
TRBJ2-3 | TRBV7-3 | CASSSYGDTQYF
TRBJ2-3 | TRBV5-4 | CASSYGQGIDTQYF
TRBJ2-3 | TRBV29-1 | CSTSQGITDTQYF
TRBJ1-2 | TRBV5-8 | CASSLVRTGDYGYTF
TRBJ2-5 | TRBV6-1 | CASPGKRETQYF
TRBJ1-1 | TRBV6-5 | CASSVTGRNTEAFF
TRBJ2-2 | TRBV11-2 | CASSQRQTSNTGELFF
TRBJ2-1 | TRBV4-2 | CASSPKGGREWTTYNEQFF
TRBJ2-3 | TRBV4-1 | CASSQPLAWDTQYF
TRBJ2-7 | TRBV6-1 | CASSFRQGSRGQYF
TRBJ1-2 | TRBV4-1 | CASSQPSGGGNYGYTF
TRBJ1-4 | TRBV7-9 | CASSFVIGKSEKLFF
TRBJ2-7 | TRBV2 | CASSEGRGGVYEQYF
TRBJ2-2 | TRBV14 | CASSQGQYTGELFF
TRBJ2-7 | TRBV5-1 | CASREGLTAPYEQYF
TRBJ2-5 | TRBV19 | CASSIVSSQMAQETQYF
TRBJ2-5 | TRBV10-3 | CAIREGAGETQYF
TRBJ2-1 | TRBV20-1 | CSARILNEQFF
TRBJ1-1 | TRBV5-4 | CASGPRQGLNTEAFF
TRBJ1-4 | TRBV30 | CAWSVQAEKLFF
TRBJ1-1 | TRBV29-1 | CSVEPHVQDWNTEAFF
TRBJ2-5 | TRBV4-1 | CASSQGGRGTTQYF
TRBJ1-1 | TRBV4-1 | CASSHRENTEAFF
TRBJ1-1 | TRBV27 | CASSIGAGGNTEAFF